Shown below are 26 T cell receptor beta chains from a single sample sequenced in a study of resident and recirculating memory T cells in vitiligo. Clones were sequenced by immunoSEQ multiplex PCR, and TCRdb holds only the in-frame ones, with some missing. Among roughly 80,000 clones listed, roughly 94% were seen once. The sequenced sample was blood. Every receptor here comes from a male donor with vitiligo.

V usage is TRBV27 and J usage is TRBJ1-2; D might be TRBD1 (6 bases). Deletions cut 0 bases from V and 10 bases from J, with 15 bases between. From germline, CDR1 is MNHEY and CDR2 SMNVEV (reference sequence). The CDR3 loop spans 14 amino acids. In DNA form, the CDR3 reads TGTGCCAGCAGTTTATCGTACAGGGAGGGGTTCTACACCTTC. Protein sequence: CASSLSYREGFYTF.

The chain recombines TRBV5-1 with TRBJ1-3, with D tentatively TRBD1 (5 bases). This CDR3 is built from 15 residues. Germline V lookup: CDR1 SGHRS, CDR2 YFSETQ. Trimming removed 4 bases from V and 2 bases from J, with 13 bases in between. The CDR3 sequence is CASSTEGLTGNTIYF. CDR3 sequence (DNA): TGCGCCAGCAGCACTGAGGGACTGACTGGAAACACCATATATTTT.

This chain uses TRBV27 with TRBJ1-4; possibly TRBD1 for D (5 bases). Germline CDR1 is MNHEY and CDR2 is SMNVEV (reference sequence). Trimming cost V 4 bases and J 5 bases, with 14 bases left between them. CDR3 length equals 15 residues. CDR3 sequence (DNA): TGTGCCAGCAGTTCTAAGTCAGCAGGGAATGAAAAACTGTTTTTT. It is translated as CASSSKSAGNEKLFF.

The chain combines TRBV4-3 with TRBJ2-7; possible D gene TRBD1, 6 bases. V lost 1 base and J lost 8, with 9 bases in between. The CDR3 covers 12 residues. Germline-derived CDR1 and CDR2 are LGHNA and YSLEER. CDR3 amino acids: CASSQGGTQQYF. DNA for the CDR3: TGCGCCAGCAGCCAAGGGGGGACACAGCAGTACTTC.

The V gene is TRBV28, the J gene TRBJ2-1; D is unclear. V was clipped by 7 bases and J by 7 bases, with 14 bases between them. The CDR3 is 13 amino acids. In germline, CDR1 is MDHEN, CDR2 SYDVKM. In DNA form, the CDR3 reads TGTGCCAGCATCGGGTTAGGCCGGAATGAGCAGTTCTTC. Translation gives CASIGLGRNEQFF.

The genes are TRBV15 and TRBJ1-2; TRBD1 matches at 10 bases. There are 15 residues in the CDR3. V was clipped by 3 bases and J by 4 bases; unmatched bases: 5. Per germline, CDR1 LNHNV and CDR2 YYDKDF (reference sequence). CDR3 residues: CATSSDRGRGYGYTF. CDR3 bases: TGTGCCACCAGCAGCGACAGGGGGCGCGGCTATGGCTACACCTTC.

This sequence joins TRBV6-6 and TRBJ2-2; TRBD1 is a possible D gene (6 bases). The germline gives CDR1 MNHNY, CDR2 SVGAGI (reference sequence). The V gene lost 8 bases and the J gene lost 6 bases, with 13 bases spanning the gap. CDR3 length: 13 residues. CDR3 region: CASLGAGAGELFF. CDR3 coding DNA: TGTGCCAGCCTAGGGGCAGGGGCCGGGGAGCTGTTTTTT.

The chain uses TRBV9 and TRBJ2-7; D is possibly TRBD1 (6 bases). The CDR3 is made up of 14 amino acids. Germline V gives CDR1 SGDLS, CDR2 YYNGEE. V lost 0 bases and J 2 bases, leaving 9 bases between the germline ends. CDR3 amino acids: CASSVGGQTYEQYF. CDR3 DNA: TGTGCCAGCAGCGTAGGCGGACAGACCTACGAGCAGTACTTC.

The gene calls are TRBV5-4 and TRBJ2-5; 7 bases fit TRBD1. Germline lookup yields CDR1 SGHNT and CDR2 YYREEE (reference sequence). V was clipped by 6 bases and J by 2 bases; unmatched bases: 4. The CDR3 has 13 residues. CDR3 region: CASILQGQETQYF. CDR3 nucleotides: TGTGCCAGCATCCTACAGGGGCAAGAGACCCAGTACTTC. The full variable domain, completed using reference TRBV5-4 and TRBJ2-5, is ETGVTQSPTHLIKTRGQQVTLRCSSQSGHNTVSWYQQALGQGPQFIFQYYREEENGRGNFPPRFSGLQFPNYSSELNVNALELDDSALYLCASILQGQETQYFGPGTRLLVL.

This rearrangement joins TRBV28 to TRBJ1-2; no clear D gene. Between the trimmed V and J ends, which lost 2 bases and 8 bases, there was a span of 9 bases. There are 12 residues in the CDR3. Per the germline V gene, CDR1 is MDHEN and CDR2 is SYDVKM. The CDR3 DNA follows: TGTGCCAGCAGTTTAAGTGGCCGAGGCTACACCTTC. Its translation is CASSLSGRGYTF.

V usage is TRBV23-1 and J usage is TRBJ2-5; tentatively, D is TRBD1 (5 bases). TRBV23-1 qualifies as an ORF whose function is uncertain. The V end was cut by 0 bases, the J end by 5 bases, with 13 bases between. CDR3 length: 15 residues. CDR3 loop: CASSQSSRVFETQYF. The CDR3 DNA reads TGCGCCAGCAGTCAATCTAGCAGGGTGTTCGAGACCCAGTACTTC.

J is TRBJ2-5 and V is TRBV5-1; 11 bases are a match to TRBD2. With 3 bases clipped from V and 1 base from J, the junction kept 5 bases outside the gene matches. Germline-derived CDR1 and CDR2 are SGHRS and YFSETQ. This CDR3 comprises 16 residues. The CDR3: CASSSSGTSGQETQYF. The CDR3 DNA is TGCGCCAGCAGCTCTTCCGGGACTAGCGGCCAAGAGACCCAGTACTTC. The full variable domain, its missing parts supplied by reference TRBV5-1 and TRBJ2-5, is KAGVTQTPRYLIKTRGQQVTLSCSPISGHRSVSWYQQTPGQGLQFLFEYFSETQRNKGNFPGRFSGRQFSNSRSEMNVSTLELGDSALYLCASSSSGTSGQETQYFGPGTRLLVL.

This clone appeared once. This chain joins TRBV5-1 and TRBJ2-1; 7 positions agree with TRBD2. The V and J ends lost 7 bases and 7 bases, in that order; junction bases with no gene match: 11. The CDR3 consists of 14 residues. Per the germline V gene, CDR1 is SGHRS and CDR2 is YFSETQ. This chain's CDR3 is CASHGGGLRNEQFF. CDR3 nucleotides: TGCGCCAGCCATGGGGGGGGACTAAGGAATGAGCAGTTCTTC.

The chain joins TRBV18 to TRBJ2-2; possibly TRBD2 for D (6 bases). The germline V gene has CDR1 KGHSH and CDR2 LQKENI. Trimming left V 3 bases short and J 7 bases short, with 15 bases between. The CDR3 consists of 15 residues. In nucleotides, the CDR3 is TGTGCCAGCTCACCCAGGGCCGGGGGTGGCGGGGAGCTGTTTTTT. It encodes CASSPRAGGGGELFF.

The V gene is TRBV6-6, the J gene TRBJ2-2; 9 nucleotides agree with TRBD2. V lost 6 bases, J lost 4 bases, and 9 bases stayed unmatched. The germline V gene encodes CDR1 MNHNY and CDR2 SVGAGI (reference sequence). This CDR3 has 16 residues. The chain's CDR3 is CASRVLAGRGTGELFF. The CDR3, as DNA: TGTGCCAGCAGGGTCCTAGCGGGAAGGGGCACCGGGGAGCTGTTTTTT.

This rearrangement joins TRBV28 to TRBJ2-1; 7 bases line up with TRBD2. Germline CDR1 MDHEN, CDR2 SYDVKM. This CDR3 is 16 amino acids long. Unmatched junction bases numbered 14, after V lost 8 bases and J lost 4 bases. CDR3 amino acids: CASPPWAGERYNEQFF. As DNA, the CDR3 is TGTGCCAGCCCCCCGTGGGCGGGAGAGAGGTACAATGAGCAGTTCTTC.

CDR3: CASSFTGVSANVLTF. In DNA, the CDR3 is TGTGCCAGCAGTTTCACAGGGGTTTCTGCCAACGTCCTGACTTTC. The V gene is TRBV27, the J gene TRBJ2-6, with 7 positions matching TRBD1. Germline CDR1 and CDR2: MNHEY and SMNVEV (reference sequence). The ends lost 3 bases at V and 7 bases at J; junction bases unmatched: 6. The CDR3 consists of 15 residues. The whole variable domain, filled in from reference TRBV27 and TRBJ2-6, reads EAQVTQNPRYLITVTGKKLTVTCSQNMNHEYMSWYRQDPGLGLRQIYYSMNVEVTDKGDVPEGYKVSRKEKRNFPLILESPSPNQTSLYFCASSFTGVSANVLTFGAGSRLTVL.

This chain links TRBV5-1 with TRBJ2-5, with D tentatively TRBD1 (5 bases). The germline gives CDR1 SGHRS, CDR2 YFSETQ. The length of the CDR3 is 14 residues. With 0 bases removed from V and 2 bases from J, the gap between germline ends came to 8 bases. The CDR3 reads CASSLGTGQETQYF. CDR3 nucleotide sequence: TGCGCCAGCAGCTTGGGAACAGGACAAGAGACCCAGTACTTC. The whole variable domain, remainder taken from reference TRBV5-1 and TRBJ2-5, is KAGVTQTPRYLIKTRGQQVTLSCSPISGHRSVSWYQQTPGQGLQFLFEYFSETQRNKGNFPGRFSGRQFSNSRSEMNVSTLELGDSALYLCASSLGTGQETQYFGPGTRLLVL.

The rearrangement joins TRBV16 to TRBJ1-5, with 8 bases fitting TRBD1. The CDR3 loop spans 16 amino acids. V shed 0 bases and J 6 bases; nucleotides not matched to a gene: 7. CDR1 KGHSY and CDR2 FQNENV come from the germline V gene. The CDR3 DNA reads TGTGCCAGCAGCCAATCCAGGGGGCTGCTAAGTCAGCCCCAGCATTTT. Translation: CASSQSRGLLSQPQHF.

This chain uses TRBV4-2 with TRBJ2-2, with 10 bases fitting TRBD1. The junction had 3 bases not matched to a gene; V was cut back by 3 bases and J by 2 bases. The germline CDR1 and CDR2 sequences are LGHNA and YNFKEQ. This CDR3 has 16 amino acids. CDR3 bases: TGTGCCAGCAGCCAGAGGACAGGGGGAAACACCGGGGAGCTGTTTTTT. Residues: CASSQRTGGNTGELFF.

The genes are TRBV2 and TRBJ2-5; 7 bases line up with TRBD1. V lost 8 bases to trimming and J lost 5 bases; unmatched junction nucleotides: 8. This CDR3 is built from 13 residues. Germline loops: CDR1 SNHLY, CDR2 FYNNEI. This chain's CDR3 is CASHRGFQETQYF. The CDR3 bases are TGTGCCAGCCACAGGGGCTTTCAGGAGACCCAGTACTTC. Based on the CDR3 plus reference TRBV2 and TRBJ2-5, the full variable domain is EPEVTQTPSHQVTQMGQEVILRCVPISNHLYFYWYRQILGQKVEFLVSFYNNEISEKSEIFDDQFSVERPDGSNFTLKIRSTKLEDSAMYFCASHRGFQETQYFGPGTRLLVL.

CDR3 sequence reads: CASSRDRYNEKLFF. The DNA of the CDR3 is TGTGCCAGCAGTCGGGACAGGTATAATGAAAAACTGTTTTTT. The chain recombines TRBV7-9 with TRBJ1-4; 8 bases are shared with TRBD1. Germline values: CDR1 SEHNR, CDR2 FQNEAQ (reference sequence). V was pared by 6 bases and J by 4 bases, with 4 bases of the junction left unmatched. The length of the CDR3 is 14 residues.

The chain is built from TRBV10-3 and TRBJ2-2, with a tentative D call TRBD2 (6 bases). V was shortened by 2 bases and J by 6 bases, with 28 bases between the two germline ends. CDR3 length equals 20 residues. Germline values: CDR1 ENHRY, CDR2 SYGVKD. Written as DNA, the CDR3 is TGTGCCATCAGTGAGGCCTGGAGGGGTGGACGGTACGGTCCCGCCGGGGAGCTGTTTTTT. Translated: CAISEAWRGGRYGPAGELFF.

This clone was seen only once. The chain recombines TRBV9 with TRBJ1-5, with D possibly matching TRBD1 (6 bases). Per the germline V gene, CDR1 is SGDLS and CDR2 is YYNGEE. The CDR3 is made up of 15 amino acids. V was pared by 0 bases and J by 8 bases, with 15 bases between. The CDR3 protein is CASSVVRGGAEPQHF. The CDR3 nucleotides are TGTGCCAGCAGCGTAGTTAGGGGGGGCGCGGAGCCCCAGCATTTT.

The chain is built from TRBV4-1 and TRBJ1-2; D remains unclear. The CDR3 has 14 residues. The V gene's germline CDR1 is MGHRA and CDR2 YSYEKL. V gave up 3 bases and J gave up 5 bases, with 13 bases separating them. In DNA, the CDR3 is TGCGCCAGCAGCCAGAGGGCGCCGGGGTATGGCTACACCTTC. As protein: CASSQRAPGYGYTF.

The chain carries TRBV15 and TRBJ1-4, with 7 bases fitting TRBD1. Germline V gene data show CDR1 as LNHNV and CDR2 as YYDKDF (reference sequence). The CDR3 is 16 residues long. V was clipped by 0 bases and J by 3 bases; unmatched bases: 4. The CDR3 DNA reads TGTGCCACCAGCAGAGATGTTGGGACAGCTAATGAAAAACTGTTTTTT. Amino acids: CATSRDVGTANEKLFF.